This paragraph covers one TCR beta chain sequence. This receptor's antigen is unknown. Base qualities are not recorded, but no much larger clone differs from it by a single base. The data were taken from a study of long-term antiretroviral therapy in people with HIV (dated by TCRdb to between 2021 and 2023). Regarding the research as a whole: Collection of the earliest samples took place about a decade ahead of the 2015 WHO recommendation for immediate ART, at a time when ART was typically delayed until CD4 counts fell. A retrospective serial study tested whether changes in peripheral blood TRB repertoire composition and diversity were associated with ART initiation and durable HIV suppression. A total of 150 to 200 cryopreserved PBMC samples came from around 30 adults with confirmed HIV infection and were collected serially over a mean of roughly six years (range 1-12). About 35% of the 30 participants with HIV were female. No cross-contamination during QIAcube processing was shown when test extractions of a monoclonal T-cell line were performed alongside about 33 polyclonal samples.

The immunoSEQ hsTCRB v3.0 assay was used at survey level resolution for TRB variable region sequencing. TRB sequencing targeted a depth of about 35,000-50,000 T-cell genomes per sample. TRB libraries were pooled and sequenced on an Illumina MiSeq using a v3 150-cycle kit. The paper's data handling went like this. Repertoire analysis ran in R within a reproducible Nextflow workflow covering QC, data transformation and analysis. LymphoSeq2, an R package for exploring AIRR-Seq data, was used to implement custom analyses. A handful of samples yielding fewer than 5000 total TRB sequences were excluded, leaving around 190 analyzed HIV repertoires. Among the 200 or so HIV repertoires that were kept, 59 were collected before ART initiation and roughly 130 were collected after ART initiation. Each repertoire was downsampled to 5000 TRB nucleotide sequences, and summary statistics were averaged across 100 downsampling iterations. The analysis kept only TRB sequences whose CDR3 regions were at least seven amino acids long. Diversity was measured with a Shannon entropy-derived clonality score and the Gini coefficient. In the repertoire networks, any two of the top 5000 CDR3 amino acid sequences were linked whenever the two sequences differed by an edit distance of one. For TRB CDR3 amino acid sequences, antigen specificity groups and MHC restriction were predicted with GLIPH2. CDR3 amino acid sequences were matched against VDJdb and McPAS-TCR to flag known CMV, EBV, HIV or tissue antigen associations. Pre-ART, post-ART and control groups were compared with Wilcoxon signed-rank tests and Holm-Bonferroni correction. In its TCRdb copy, this immuneACCESS table keeps in-frame sequences only and misses some clones. Where compared with another copy, unresolved V genes explain less than half of these, and the others have no known cause. V and J calls and clone size are given by that table; D and trimming were obtained from the DNA. In all, the sample holds fewer than 25,000 clones, and 85% to 95% of those were seen once. Together, the top ten hold roughly 2.2% of the sample.

Findings and caveats that apply to the study as a whole: Expanded TRB clones identified before ART initiation dominated the repertoire across all time points, though the dominance fluctuated and decreased in many PLHIV after ART. No data were available on ART adherence, viral resistance or therapy changes, limiting inferences about post-ART repertoire changes. Starting ART was linked to a significant rise in TRB diversity, yet even with long-term ART the diversity remained significantly lower than in transplant donor controls. CDR3 length ranges in HIV repertoires were narrower than in controls, and network structure suggested an antigen-experienced repertoire with only a slight naive shift after ART. The samples span the years 2004 to 2017, and the ART regimens used at that time may not be as effective as current regimens. Because pre-ART samples had limited cell numbers, profiling was done on unsorted PBMC rather than on sorted CD4+ and CD8+ T cells. Limited PBMC availability meant only the TCR beta chain was sequenced, without alpha chain pairing.

Inclusion was restricted to participants for whom at least one PBMC sample before ART initiation and at least two post-ART samples were available. Every participant with HIV received treatment in the United States of America. Before DNA extraction, cryopreserved samples containing about 1-10 million PBMC were thawed and washed. At the time of the earliest PBMC sample for each participant with HIV, ages ranged from roughly 20 to 60 years. PBMC samples were contributed by each participant from 1-4 timepoints before ART initiation and 2-8 timepoints after ART initiation, with a median of 7 samples. For every participant, serial HIV viral load, CD4+ T-cell count, ART history and demographic data were obtained. A Qiagen kit on a QIAcube was used to extract genomic DNA from unsorted PBMC, with samples processed in batches of 12. The CDR3 contains 16 residues, cysteine and phenylalanine counted. Only the CDR3 region is kept as DNA, spanning 48 bases read in frame from base 1. V ends up 1 base short and J 3 bases short, with an unmatched junction base count of 5. CDR1 MGHRA and CDR2 YSYEKL were looked up in the germline V gene.

The sequence was obtained from a woman aged 50 to 60 with HIV. The V gene is TRBV4-1 and the J gene is TRBJ2-7; 11 middle bases align to TRBD2. Sample: unsorted PBMCs, taken around 4.7 years after starting antiretroviral therapy. CDR3 protein: CASSQGPSGRLYEQYF. The sequenced DNA is TGCGCCAGCAGCCAAGGGCCTAGCGGGAGGCTCTACGAGCAGTACTTC.